This is a list of T cell receptor beta chains from one sample in a study of blood T cell repertoires in COVID-19. Clones were read by immunoSEQ multiplex PCR, and TCRdb kept only the in-frame ones, dropping some. This table holds about 210,000 clones, 89% found once. The sample consisted of peripheral blood. Receptors were obtained from a woman aged 40 to 50 with acute or convalescent COVID-19. The CDR3 runs from the conserved cysteine through the conserved F or W. A D gene is named only where the DNA matches it firmly. Some rows mark clone size as missing; the rest say once, few, many or name a class of expanded clone.

v_call: TRBV5-8; clone_size: few; d_call: -; j_call: TRBJ1-2; cdr3_aa: CASSLDSSQNYGYTF; cdr3_nt: TGTGCCAGCAGCTTAGACAGTTCACAAAACTATGGCTACACCTTC
v_call: TRBV6-5; clone_size: -; d_call: TRBD1; j_call: TRBJ1-3; cdr3_aa: CASSKQGMGNTIYF; cdr3_nt: TGTGCCAGCAGCAAACAGGGGATGGGAAACACCATATATTTT
v_call: TRBV12-3/TRBV12-4; clone_size: few; d_call: -; j_call: TRBJ1-5; cdr3_aa: CASSRQINQPQHF; cdr3_nt: TGTGCCAGCAGCAGGCAGATCAATCAGCCCCAGCATTTT
v_call: TRBV4-1; clone_size: -; d_call: TRBD1; j_call: TRBJ2-5; cdr3_aa: CASSQPTGPTNSRETQYF; cdr3_nt: TGCGCCAGCAGCCAACCGACAGGGCCAACAAATTCCCGAGAGACCCAGTACTTC
v_call: TRBV30; clone_size: -; d_call: TRBD1; j_call: TRBJ1-1; cdr3_aa: CASQAGTGNAEAFF; cdr3_nt: TGTGCCTCTCAAGCCGGGACAGGGAACGCTGAAGCTTTCTTT
v_call: TRBV24-1; clone_size: -; d_call: TRBD2; j_call: TRBJ2-4; cdr3_aa: CATSDSSPLGGGDIQYF; cdr3_nt: TGTGCCACCAGTGACTCCTCCCCCCTCGGGGGGGGAGACATTCAGTACTTC
v_call: TRBV28; clone_size: -; d_call: TRBD1; j_call: TRBJ1-2; cdr3_aa: CATIGTGRSYNYGYTF; cdr3_nt: TGTGCCACCATCGGGACAGGTCGCTCCTACAACTATGGCTACACCTTC
v_call: TRBV9; clone_size: -; d_call: -; j_call: TRBJ1-2; cdr3_aa: CASSAQHLLHGYTF; cdr3_nt: TGTGCCAGCAGCGCCCAACATCTCCTTCATGGCTACACCTTC
v_call: TRBV28; clone_size: -; d_call: -; j_call: TRBJ2-2; cdr3_aa: CASSSFPLGRGNTGELFF; cdr3_nt: TGTGCCAGCAGTTCATTCCCCCTAGGTCGGGGGAACACCGGGGAGCTGTTTTTT
v_call: TRBV25-1; clone_size: -; d_call: -; j_call: TRBJ1-1; cdr3_aa: CASSREGGTEAFF; cdr3_nt: TGTGCCAGCAGTCGGGAGGGAGGTACTGAAGCTTTCTTT
v_call: TRBV5-1; clone_size: -; d_call: -; j_call: TRBJ2-3; cdr3_aa: CASSLEPRDTQYF; cdr3_nt: TGCGCCAGCAGCTTGGAACCCCGGGATACGCAGTATTTT
v_call: TRBV27; clone_size: -; d_call: -; j_call: TRBJ1-4; cdr3_aa: CASSKGYANEKLFF; cdr3_nt: TGTGCCAGCAGTAAGGGGTACGCTAATGAAAAACTGTTTTTT
v_call: TRBV2; clone_size: -; d_call: TRBD2; j_call: TRBJ2-3; cdr3_aa: CASSLYSGGGTDTQYF; cdr3_nt: TGTGCCAGCAGTTTGTATAGCGGGGGGGGCACAGATACGCAGTATTTT
v_call: TRBV3-1/TRBV3-2; clone_size: -; d_call: TRBD1; j_call: TRBJ1-2; cdr3_aa: CASSSGTVNYGYTF; cdr3_nt: TGTGCCAGCAGTTCAGGGACAGTTAACTATGGCTACACCTTC
v_call: TRBV11-2; clone_size: -; d_call: TRBD2; j_call: TRBJ2-1; cdr3_aa: CASSLTSGGLTYNEQFF; cdr3_nt: TGTGCCAGCAGCTTAACTAGCGGGGGCCTCACCTACAATGAGCAGTTCTTC
v_call: TRBV2; clone_size: once; d_call: -; j_call: TRBJ1-1; cdr3_aa: CARRENTEAFF; cdr3_nt: TGTGCCAGACGGGAAAACACTGAAGCTTTCTTT
v_call: TRBV19; clone_size: -; d_call: -; j_call: TRBJ2-2; cdr3_aa: CASSIRGRAAGELFF; cdr3_nt: TGTGCCAGTAGTATCAGGGGCAGGGCGGCCGGGGAGCTGTTTTTT
v_call: TRBV5-1; clone_size: -; d_call: -; j_call: TRBJ2-4; cdr3_aa: CASRLTSLAKNIQYF; cdr3_nt: TGCGCCAGCAGGCTAACTAGTCTAGCCAAAAACATTCAGTACTTC
v_call: TRBV2; clone_size: -; d_call: -; j_call: TRBJ1-2; cdr3_aa: CASLQGSSGYGYTF; cdr3_nt: TGTGCCAGCCTACAGGGAAGTAGTGGCTATGGCTACACCTTC
v_call: TRBV25-1; clone_size: few; d_call: -; j_call: TRBJ1-2; cdr3_aa: CASQEGLSGYGYTF; cdr3_nt: TGTGCCAGCCAGGAGGGGCTTTCGGGCTATGGCTACACCTTC
v_call: TRBV19; clone_size: -; d_call: -; j_call: TRBJ1-2; cdr3_aa: CASSYERRGGYTF; cdr3_nt: TGTGCCAGTAGTTATGAACGGAGGGGTGGCTACACCTTC
v_call: TRBV19; clone_size: -; d_call: -; j_call: TRBJ1-2; cdr3_aa: CASSINGHPNYGYTF; cdr3_nt: TGTGCCAGTAGTATCAATGGGCACCCTAACTATGGCTACACCTTC
v_call: TRBV19; clone_size: -; d_call: TRBD1; j_call: TRBJ2-4; cdr3_aa: CASSVTGGKNIQYF; cdr3_nt: TGTGCCAGTAGTGTGACAGGGGGGAAAAACATTCAGTACTTC
v_call: TRBV6-6; clone_size: -; d_call: -; j_call: TRBJ1-2; cdr3_aa: CASSYSSGGGAYGYTF; cdr3_nt: TGTGCCAGCAGTTACTCTTCCGGCGGAGGGGCTTATGGCTACACCTTC
v_call: TRBV18; clone_size: few; d_call: -; j_call: TRBJ1-3; cdr3_aa: CASSPASHSSGNTIYF; cdr3_nt: TGTGCCAGCTCACCAGCAAGCCATTCCTCTGGAAACACCATATATTTT
v_call: TRBV24-1; clone_size: -; d_call: -; j_call: TRBJ2-5; cdr3_aa: CATSRGGETQYF; cdr3_nt: TGTGCCACCAGTCGAGGGGGAGAGACCCAGTACTTC
v_call: TRBV27; clone_size: -; d_call: -; j_call: TRBJ1-4; cdr3_aa: CASSSPRGGEKLFF; cdr3_nt: TGTGCCAGCAGTTCCCCCAGGGGTGGGGAAAAACTGTTTTTT
v_call: TRBV5-4; clone_size: -; d_call: TRBD1; j_call: TRBJ2-6; cdr3_aa: CASSSLQQGVGESGANVLTF; cdr3_nt: TGTGCCAGCAGCTCCCTCCAGCAGGGGGTGGGCGAGTCTGGGGCCAACGTCCTGACTTTC
v_call: TRBV5-1; clone_size: -; d_call: -; j_call: TRBJ1-6; cdr3_aa: CASSNGENYNSPLHF; cdr3_nt: TGCGCCAGCAGCAATGGGGAGAATTATAATTCACCCCTCCACTTT
v_call: TRBV7-3; clone_size: once; d_call: TRBD1; j_call: TRBJ1-3; cdr3_aa: CASSDSLTGAGNTIYF; cdr3_nt: TGTGCCAGCAGCGATTCCCTAACAGGGGCTGGAAACACCATATATTTT
v_call: TRBV7-2; clone_size: few; d_call: TRBD1; j_call: TRBJ1-3; cdr3_aa: CASSYGTGQSGNTIYF; cdr3_nt: TGTGCCAGCAGCTATGGGACAGGGCAGTCTGGAAACACCATATATTTT
v_call: TRBV30; clone_size: -; d_call: -; j_call: TRBJ1-4; cdr3_aa: CAWSAAGANEKLFF; cdr3_nt: TGTGCCTGGAGTGCCGCCGGGGCTAATGAAAAACTGTTTTTT
v_call: TRBV4-2; clone_size: -; d_call: -; j_call: TRBJ1-1; cdr3_aa: CASSQRGEGAEAFF; cdr3_nt: TGTGCCAGCAGCCAACGGGGGGAGGGCGCTGAAGCTTTCTTT
v_call: TRBV10-1; clone_size: -; d_call: TRBD1; j_call: TRBJ2-1; cdr3_aa: CASSEGTGAHNEQFF; cdr3_nt: TGCGCCAGCAGTGAAGGGACAGGGGCTCACAATGAGCAGTTCTTC
v_call: TRBV7-2; clone_size: -; d_call: -; j_call: TRBJ1-3; cdr3_aa: CASSPKGPLGGNTIYF; cdr3_nt: TGTGCCAGCAGCCCCAAGGGGCCCCTTGGAGGAAACACCATATATTTT
v_call: TRBV30; clone_size: -; d_call: -; j_call: TRBJ1-2; cdr3_aa: CAWSVGGVSGGYTF; cdr3_nt: TGTGCCTGGAGTGTAGGCGGGGTTAGTGGTGGCTACACCTTC
v_call: TRBV2; clone_size: -; d_call: -; j_call: TRBJ1-5; cdr3_aa: CASSPPRGDQPQHF; cdr3_nt: TGTGCCAGCAGCCCCCCCAGGGGAGACCAGCCCCAGCATTTT
v_call: TRBV3-1/TRBV3-2; clone_size: -; d_call: -; j_call: TRBJ2-1; cdr3_aa: CASSQDGSSHEQFF; cdr3_nt: TGTGCCAGCAGCCAAGATGGTAGTTCCCATGAGCAGTTCTTC
v_call: TRBV2; clone_size: -; d_call: -; j_call: TRBJ1-5; cdr3_aa: CASSTGQSYDQPQHF; cdr3_nt: TGTGCCAGCAGTACCGGACAGTCTTATGATCAGCCCCAGCATTTT
v_call: TRBV4-1; clone_size: -; d_call: TRBD2; j_call: TRBJ2-3; cdr3_aa: CASSQDRGGASDTQYF; cdr3_nt: TGCGCCAGCAGCCAAGATCGCGGGGGGGCTTCAGATACGCAGTATTTT